A selection of T cell receptor beta chains follows, all from one sample in a study of cytomegalovirus exposure and HLA in healthy donors. Sequencing was performed with immunoSEQ multiplex PCR; in TCRdb, only in-frame clones are kept and a portion is missing. The sample has 150,000 to 250,000 clones, around 80% seen once. Sequencing was carried out using PBMCs. Source of these receptors: a woman aged 30 to 39 in good health and CMV-seropositive. Both conserved end residues are part of each CDR3. The D gene is left open where the match is weak. Clone size appears in some rows only: once, few, many, or a class for an expanded clone.

CDR3,DNA,V,D,J,size
CAWSISGQDYEQYF,TGTGCCTGGAGCATCAGTGGACAAGACTACGAGCAGTACTTC,TRBV30,.,TRBJ2-7,few
CASSTGWTGDQPQHF,TGTGCCAGCAGCACTGGGTGGACAGGGGATCAGCCCCAGCATTTT,TRBV21-1,.,TRBJ1-5,.
CAWSVRAGADTQYF,TGTGCCTGGAGTGTGAGAGCGGGAGCAGATACGCAGTATTTT,TRBV30,TRBD2,TRBJ2-3,.
CASSPGLAGVIEQFF,TGTGCCAGCAGTCCGGGACTAGCGGGAGTTATTGAGCAGTTCTTC,TRBV28,TRBD2,TRBJ2-1,.
CASSQVADRVTGNTIYF,TGTGCCAGCAGCCAAGTGGCCGACAGGGTCACAGGAAACACCATATATTTT,TRBV4-2,TRBD1,TRBJ1-3,.
CASSQPQGNYGYTF,TGTGCCAGTAGCCAACCCCAGGGAAACTATGGCTACACCTTC,TRBV19,.,TRBJ1-2,.
CASREGRAFDEQYF,TGTGCCAGCCGGGAGGGGAGGGCCTTTGACGAGCAGTACTTC,TRBV6-5,TRBD2,TRBJ2-7,.
CACDRGQETQYF,TGTGCCTGTGACAGGGGGCAAGAGACCCAGTACTTC,TRBV30,TRBD1,TRBJ2-5,.
CASSLHTSTTEAFF,TGCGCCAGCAGCCTGCATACTTCGACAACTGAAGCTTTCTTT,TRBV5-1,.,TRBJ1-1,.
CASSPGQGIVSGYTF,TGTGCCAGCAGCCCCGGACAGGGAATAGTGAGCGGCTACACCTTC,TRBV14,TRBD1,TRBJ1-2,.
CASSVTDRSNTGELFF,TGTGCCAGCAGTGTCACCGACAGATCGAACACCGGGGAGCTGTTTTTT,TRBV2,.,TRBJ2-2,.
CASSVEPRGEYGYTF,TGTGCCAGCAGCGTAGAGCCCAGGGGGGAATATGGCTACACCTTC,TRBV9,TRBD1,TRBJ1-2,.
CASSRSRDISLNYGYTF,TGTGCCAGCAGCAGAAGCCGGGACATTTCCCTTAACTATGGCTACACCTTC,TRBV7-8,.,TRBJ1-2,.
CASSEAGSRPETQYF,TGTGCCAGCAGTGAAGCTGGTAGTCGTCCAGAGACCCAGTACTTC,TRBV6-1,.,TRBJ2-5,.
CASSVGSSGSSGNEQFF,TGTGCCAGCAGCGTAGGGTCTAGCGGGAGTTCAGGCAATGAGCAGTTCTTC,TRBV11-2,TRBD2,TRBJ2-1,.
CASSSLQGTGELFF,TGTGCCAGCAGCTCGCTACAGGGAACCGGGGAGCTGTTTTTT,TRBV7-6,.,TRBJ2-2,.
CASSVGGGAINEKLFF,TGTGCCAGCAGCGTAGGAGGGGGCGCTATTAATGAAAAACTGTTTTTT,TRBV9,TRBD1,TRBJ1-4,.
CASSPDRSEKLFF,TGTGCCAGCTCCCCGGACAGGTCAGAAAAACTGTTTTTT,TRBV18,TRBD1,TRBJ1-4,.
CAIPTGGNTIYF,TGTGCCATACCGACGGGTGGAAACACCATATATTTT,TRBV27,.,TRBJ1-3,.
CASSPPEGVGQPQHF,TGTGCCAGCTCACCACCGGAGGGTGTGGGCCAGCCCCAGCATTTT,TRBV18,.,TRBJ1-5,.
CASSPESRGEAFF,TGCGCCAGCAGCCCGGAAAGTCGGGGTGAAGCTTTCTTT,TRBV4-1,.,TRBJ1-1,.
CASRNRVDEQYF,TGTGCCAGCAGGAACAGGGTGGACGAGCAGTACTTC,TRBV2,.,TRBJ2-7,.
CASSPPPGLEVSQGFF,TGTGCCAGCTCACCCCCCCCTGGACTAGAGGTTTCGCAGGGGTTCTTC,TRBV18,TRBD2,TRBJ2-1,.
CASSLGDEGVTGNTIYF,TGTGCCAGCAGTTTGGGTGATGAGGGCGTCACTGGAAACACCATATATTTT,TRBV9,.,TRBJ1-3,.
CASSLNRAYEQYF,TGCGCCAGCAGCCTCAACAGAGCCTACGAGCAGTACTTC,TRBV5-1,.,TRBJ2-7,.
CASSLGGGARANYGYTF,TGTGCCAGCAGCTTAGGGGGTGGAGCCAGGGCTAACTATGGCTACACCTTC,TRBV7-8,.,TRBJ1-2,.
CASRVSGGHQPQHF,TGTGCCAGCAGGGTATCAGGGGGCCATCAGCCCCAGCATTTT,TRBV27,TRBD1,TRBJ1-5,.
CASSEFGALDYGYTF,TGTGCCAGCAGTGAATTTGGGGCTCTAGACTATGGCTACACCTTC,TRBV25-1,.,TRBJ1-2,few
CASGLEAVRDTEAFF,TGTGCTAGTGGTTTGGAAGCTGTCAGGGACACTGAAGCTTTCTTT,TRBV12-5,.,TRBJ1-1,.